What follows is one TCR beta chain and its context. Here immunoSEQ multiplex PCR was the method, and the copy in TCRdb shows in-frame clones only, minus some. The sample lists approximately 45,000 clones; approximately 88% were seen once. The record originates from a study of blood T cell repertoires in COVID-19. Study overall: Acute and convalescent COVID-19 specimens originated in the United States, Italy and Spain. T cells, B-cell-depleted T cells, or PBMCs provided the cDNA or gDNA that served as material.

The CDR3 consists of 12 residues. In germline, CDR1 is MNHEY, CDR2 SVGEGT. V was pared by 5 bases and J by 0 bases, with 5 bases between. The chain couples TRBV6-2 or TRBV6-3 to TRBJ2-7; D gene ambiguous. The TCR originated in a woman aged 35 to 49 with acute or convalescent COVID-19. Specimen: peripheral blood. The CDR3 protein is CASSHSSYEQYF. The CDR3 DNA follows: TGTGCCAGCAGTCACAGCTCCTACGAGCAGTACTTC.